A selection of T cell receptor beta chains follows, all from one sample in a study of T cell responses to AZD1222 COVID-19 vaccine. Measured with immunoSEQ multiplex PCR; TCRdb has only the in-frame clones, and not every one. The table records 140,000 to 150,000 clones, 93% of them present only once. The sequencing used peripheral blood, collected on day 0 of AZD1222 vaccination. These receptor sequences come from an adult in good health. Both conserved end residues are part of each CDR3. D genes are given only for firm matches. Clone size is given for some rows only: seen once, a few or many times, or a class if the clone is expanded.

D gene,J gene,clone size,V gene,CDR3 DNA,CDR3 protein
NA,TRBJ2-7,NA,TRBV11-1,TGTGCCAGCAGCCAGCGGACAGTAGCCTACGAGCAGTACTTC,CASSQRTVAYEQYF
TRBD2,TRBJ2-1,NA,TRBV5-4,TGTGCCAGCAGATGGACTAGCGGGGGCACTACCAATGAGCAGTTCTTC,CASRWTSGGTTNEQFF
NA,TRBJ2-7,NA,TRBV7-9,TGTGCCAGCAGCTTAGGCTCCTACGAGCAGTACTTC,CASSLGSYEQYF
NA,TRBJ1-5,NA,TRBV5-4,TGTGCCAGCCGGGACGGGAATAGCAATCAGCCCCAGCATTTT,CASRDGNSNQPQHF
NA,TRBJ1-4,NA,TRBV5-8,TGTGCCAGCAGCTCCAAGGATATTTTT,CASSSKDIF
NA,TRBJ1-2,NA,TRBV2,TGTGCCAGCACGCAGGGGAACTATGGCTACACCTTC,CASTQGNYGYTF
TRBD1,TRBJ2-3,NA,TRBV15,TGTGCCACCAGCAGAGATCTCCAGGGGGCGTCCACAGATACGCAGTATTTT,CATSRDLQGASTDTQYF
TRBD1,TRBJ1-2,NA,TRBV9,TGTGCCAGCAGCCCCTCATCCGGGACAGCCTATGGCTACACCTTC,CASSPSSGTAYGYTF
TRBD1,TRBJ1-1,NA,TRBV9,TGTGCCAGCAGCGGGGAGACAGGGGTTTATACTGAAGCTTTCTTT,CASSGETGVYTEAFF
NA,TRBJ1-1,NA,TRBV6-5,TGTGCCAGCAGTTACAGGCAGGGGAGCACTGAAGCTTTCTTT,CASSYRQGSTEAFF
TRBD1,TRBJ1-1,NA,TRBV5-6,TGTGCCAGCAGCGTGTGGACAGGGCTAATCATGAACACTGAAGCTTTCTTT,CASSVWTGLIMNTEAFF
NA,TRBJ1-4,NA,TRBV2,TGTGCCAGCAGTGAGAACAGGGACAATGAAAAACTGTTTTTT,CASSENRDNEKLFF
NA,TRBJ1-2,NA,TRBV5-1,TGCGCCAGCAGCTCCCGTGGGGAGACTAACTATGGCTACACCTTC,CASSSRGETNYGYTF
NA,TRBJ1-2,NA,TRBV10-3,TGTGCCATCAGTGAAGGGGCAGGGGCTGGGGGCTATGGCTACACCTTC,CAISEGAGAGGYGYTF
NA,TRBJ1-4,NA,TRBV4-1,TGCGCCAGCAGCCAAGGAGTGGCAGGGAGGGAAAAACTGTTTTTT,CASSQGVAGREKLFF
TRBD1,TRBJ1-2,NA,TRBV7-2,TGTGCCAGCAGCTCACCGGGACAGTTGAACTATGGCTACACCTTC,CASSSPGQLNYGYTF
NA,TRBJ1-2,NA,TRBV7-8,TGTGCCAGCAGCTTAGCAGATAGGTTTAACTATGGCTACACCTTC,CASSLADRFNYGYTF
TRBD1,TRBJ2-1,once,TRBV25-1,TGTGCCAGCAGTTCCGTCAGGGGGCCCTACAATGAGCAGTTCTTC,CASSSVRGPYNEQFF
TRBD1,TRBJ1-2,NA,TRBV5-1,TGCGCCAGCAGCCAGGACAGGGGAGCTAACTATGGCTACACCTTC,CASSQDRGANYGYTF
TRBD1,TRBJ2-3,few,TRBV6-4,TGTGCCAGCAGTGCCGGGACAGCCGACACAGATACGCAGTATTTT,CASSAGTADTDTQYF